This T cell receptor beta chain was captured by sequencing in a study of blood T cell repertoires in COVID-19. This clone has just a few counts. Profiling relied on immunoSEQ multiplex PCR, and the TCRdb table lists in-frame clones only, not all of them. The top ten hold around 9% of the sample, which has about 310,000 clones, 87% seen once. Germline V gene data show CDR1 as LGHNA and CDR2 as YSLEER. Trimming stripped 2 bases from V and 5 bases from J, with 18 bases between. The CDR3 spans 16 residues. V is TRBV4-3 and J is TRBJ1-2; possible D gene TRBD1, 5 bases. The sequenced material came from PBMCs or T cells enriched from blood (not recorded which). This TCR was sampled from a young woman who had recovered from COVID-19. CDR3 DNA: TGCGCCAGCAGCCAATCCCAGGGCAGCGCCTATTATGGCTACACCTTC. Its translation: CASSQSQGSAYYGYTF.